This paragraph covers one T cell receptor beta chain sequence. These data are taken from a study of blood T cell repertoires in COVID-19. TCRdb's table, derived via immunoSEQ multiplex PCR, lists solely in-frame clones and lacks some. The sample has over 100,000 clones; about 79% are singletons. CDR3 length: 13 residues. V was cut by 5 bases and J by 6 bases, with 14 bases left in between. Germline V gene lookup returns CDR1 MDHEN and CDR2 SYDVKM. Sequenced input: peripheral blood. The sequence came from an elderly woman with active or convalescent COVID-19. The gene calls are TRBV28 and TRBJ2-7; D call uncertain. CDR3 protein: CASSILSRGEQYF. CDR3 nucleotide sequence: TGTGCCAGCAGTATACTCAGTAGAGGCGAGCAGTACTTC.